The 31 T cell receptor beta chains presented below share a single source sample, sequenced in a study of blood T cell repertoires in COVID-19. Clones were read by immunoSEQ multiplex PCR, and TCRdb kept only the in-frame ones, dropping some. This table has about 290,000 clones, 70% to 90% appearing once. The specimen was peripheral blood. These receptors were collected from a woman aged 50 to 60 with active or convalescent COVID-19.

The J gene is TRBJ2-1, the V gene TRBV11-2, with 8 bases aligning to TRBD1. Germline CDR1 is SGHAT and CDR2 is FQNNGV. This CDR3 is 13 amino acids long. J was trimmed by 15 bases and V by 0 bases; bases with no gene match: 7. The CDR3 DNA reads as TGTGCCAGCAGCTTAGATACGACAGGGGTTCGGTTCTTC. Its protein is CASSLDTTGVRFF.

The gene calls are TRBV9 and TRBJ2-2; TRBD1 is a possible D gene (5 bases). CDR1 is SGDLS and CDR2 is YYNGEE in the germline V gene. The V end was cut by 4 bases, the J end by 7 bases, with 8 bases between. CDR3 length: 12 amino acids. The CDR3 sequence: CASSSQGGELFF. The CDR3 region has the DNA TGTGCCAGCAGCTCTCAGGGCGGGGAGCTGTTTTTT.

V gene TRBV29-1 combines with J gene TRBJ1-2; D is perhaps TRBD1 (6 bases). The CDR3 is 14 residues long. Trimming removed 5 bases from V and 4 bases from J, with 17 bases in between. Germline CDR1 and CDR2: SQVTM and ANQGSEA. CDR3 sequence: CSVLTGALGYGYTF. The DNA for the CDR3 is TGCAGCGTTTTGACAGGCGCATTAGGCTATGGCTACACCTTC.

The J gene is TRBJ2-5, the V gene TRBV5-1, with D possibly matching TRBD1 (6 bases). V was clipped by 2 bases and J by 1 base, with 12 bases between them. CDR1 and CDR2 (germline): SGHRS, YFSETQ. The CDR3 loop spans 15 amino acids. The CDR3 sequence: CASSLSTGFQETQYF. The DNA of the CDR3 is TGCGCCAGCAGCTTATCGACAGGCTTCCAAGAGACCCAGTACTTC.

Regarding this clone: Other DNA sequences in this specimen translate into the identical CDR3. The genes are TRBV2 and TRBJ1-6; 8 nucleotides match TRBD1. The CDR3 is 15 amino acids. Germline CDR1 reads SNHLY; CDR2 reads FYNNEI. Germline trimming cut 2 bases from V and 7 bases from J; bases unmatched to any gene: 4. In DNA, the CDR3 is TGTGCCAGCAGTGAACAGGGGGCCGGAAATTCACCCCTCCACTTT. This encodes CASSEQGAGNSPLHF.

The rearrangement joins TRBV5-4 to TRBJ2-7; TRBD2 agrees at 11 bases. Germline values: CDR1 SGHNT, CDR2 YYREEE (reference sequence). V lost 4 bases, J lost 4 bases, and 13 bases stayed unmatched. The CDR3 runs to 17 residues. CDR3 protein: CASSPGLAEFPPYEQYF. The CDR3 nucleotides read TGTGCCAGCAGCCCGGGACTAGCGGAGTTTCCCCCTTACGAGCAGTACTTC.

The genes are TRBV10-2 and TRBJ2-5; D perhaps matches TRBD2 (5 bases). V lost 8 bases to trimming and J lost 1 base, with 5 bases between them. Germline lookup yields CDR1 WSHSY and CDR2 SAAADI. This CDR3 comprises 11 residues. The chain's CDR3 is CASAGQETQYF. In nucleotides, the CDR3 is TGCGCCAGCGCGGGCCAAGAGACCCAGTACTTC.

The V and J genes are TRBV28 and TRBJ1-1; 8 nucleotides align to TRBD1. CDR3 length: 14 amino acids. The V gene end was trimmed by 5 bases and the J gene end by 3 bases; junction bases not matched to a gene: 5. Per germline, CDR1 MDHEN and CDR2 SYDVKM. The CDR3 DNA follows: TGTGCCAGCAGTCTCAGGGGGCGGGACACTGAAGCTTTCTTT. Its translation is CASSLRGRDTEAFF.

The J gene is TRBJ2-7, the V gene TRBV11-2; 8 positions agree with TRBD1. V lost 1 base and J lost 6; bases outside the gene matches: 8. Germline V gives CDR1 SGHAT, CDR2 FQNNGV. This CDR3 is 15 amino acids long. The CDR3 nucleotides read TGTGCCAGCAGCTTAGGGAGACAGGGGTTGGGCGAGCAGTACTTC. This encodes CASSLGRQGLGEQYF.

The chain has TRBV27 and TRBJ2-7, with TRBD2 as a possible D gene (5 bases). Trimming shortened V by 10 bases and J by 7 bases, and 14 bases separated the two germline ends. CDR1 is MNHEY, CDR2 SMNVEV, per germline (reference sequence). This CDR3 has 11 amino acids. Written as DNA, the CDR3 is TGTGCCACCATACAATCGGGGGAGCAGTACTTC. It translates to CATIQSGEQYF.

DNA for the CDR3: TGCAGCGTTAGACTAGCGGGGGACAATGAGCAGTTCTTC. Residues: CSVRLAGDNEQFF. This chain connects TRBV29-1 to TRBJ2-1, with 12 bases aligning to TRBD2. V was pared by 5 bases and J by 5 bases, with 1 base of the junction left unmatched. Germline V CDR1 and CDR2: SQVTM, ANQGSEA. CDR3 length equals 13 residues.

J is TRBJ1-2 and V is TRBV3-1 (or the pseudogene TRBV3-2); D not certain. The CDR3 has 11 amino acids. Germline V gene data show CDR1 as LGHDT and CDR2 as YNNKEL (reference sequence). V was cut by 0 bases and J by 7 bases, with 3 bases left in between. This CDR3 reads CASSQERGYTF. CDR3 DNA: TGTGCCAGCAGCCAAGAGCGTGGCTACACCTTC.

The chain joins TRBV7-6 to TRBJ2-7; D remains unclear. The CDR3 is 15 residues long. V lost 5 bases and J 6 bases, leaving 20 bases between the germline ends. The germline V gene has CDR1 SGHVS and CDR2 FNYEAQ. CDR3 sequence reads: CASSPSQLPTAEQYF. CDR3 sequence (DNA): TGTGCCAGCAGCCCATCACAGCTCCCCACGGCCGAGCAGTACTTC.

This clone was seen once. The chain joins TRBV14 to TRBJ2-3; weak D call: TRBD1 (7 bases). V was shortened by 2 bases and J by 3 bases, with 12 bases between the two germline ends. The CDR3 has 15 residues. Germline loops: CDR1 SGHDN, CDR2 FVKESK. The CDR3 DNA reads as TGTGCCAGCAGCCAACAGACAGGGAGGACAGATACGCAGTATTTT. Translation: CASSQQTGRTDTQYF.

The chain uses TRBV6-1 and TRBJ2-1; D gene ambiguous. The CDR3 contains 15 residues. The V gene's germline CDR1 is MNHNS and CDR2 SASEGT. The V and J ends lost 2 bases and 4 bases respectively, with 12 bases between them. CDR3 sequence reads: CASSETSDGYNEQFF. In nucleotides, the CDR3 is TGTGCCAGCAGTGAAACCAGCGATGGATACAATGAGCAGTTCTTC.

The V call is TRBV6-1, the J call TRBJ1-5; D gene unclear. Germline V gene lookup returns CDR1 MNHNS and CDR2 SASEGT. The CDR3 loop spans 17 amino acids. V was clipped by 0 bases and J by 9 bases, with 21 bases between them. CDR3 sequence (DNA): TGTGCCAGCAGTGAAGCCTGGGAAAGGGCAGGCGGAGGGCCCCAGCATTTT. Amino acid sequence: CASSEAWERAGGGPQHF.

The chain links TRBV9 to TRBJ2-1; 8 nucleotides agree with TRBD2. Looked up from germline, CDR1 is SGDLS and CDR2 is YYNGEE. V was clipped by 2 bases and J by 0 bases; unmatched bases: 4. The CDR3 loop spans 16 amino acids. For the CDR3, the DNA is TGTGCCAGCAGCGTTACTAGCGGAAGCTCCTACAATGAGCAGTTCTTC. Encoded protein: CASSVTSGSSYNEQFF.

This clone appeared a single time. The chain links TRBV27 to TRBJ2-7; 9 bases agree with TRBD1. Trimming removed 7 bases from V and 8 bases from J; junction bases left unmatched: 18. The CDR3 runs to 16 residues. Germline CDR1 reads MNHEY; CDR2 reads SMNVEV (reference sequence). The chain's CDR3 is CASTNLGTGTGGKQYF. The CDR3 DNA reads TGTGCCAGCACCAACCTCGGGACAGGGACCGGGGGCAAGCAGTACTTC.

V is TRBV20-1 and J is TRBJ2-7; D call uncertain. The V end was cut by 3 bases, the J end by 0 bases, with 12 bases between. Germline CDR1 reads DFQATT; CDR2 reads SNEGSKA (reference sequence). This CDR3 contains 14 residues. The CDR3: CSASGFTSSYEQYF. The CDR3 region has the DNA TGCAGTGCTAGTGGTTTTACGAGCTCCTACGAGCAGTACTTC.

This clone came up once. V usage is TRBV19 and J usage is TRBJ1-2; 10 nucleotides agree with TRBD1. Germline-derived CDR1 and CDR2 are LNHDA and SQIVND (reference sequence). The CDR3 loop spans 16 amino acids. Germline trimming cut 4 bases from V and 1 base from J; bases unmatched to any gene: 6. DNA of the CDR3: TGTGCCAGTAGTAACCGGGACAGGGGTAGTAACTATGGCTACACCTTC. Translating it yields CASSNRDRGSNYGYTF.

The chain has TRBV6-2 or TRBV6-3 and TRBJ1-4; possible D gene TRBD1, 5 bases. This CDR3 has 16 amino acids. Per germline, CDR1 MNHEY and CDR2 SVGEGT. V lost 5 bases and J 8 bases, leaving 21 bases between the germline ends. The CDR3 region has the DNA TGTGCCAGCAGTCTCTTCCTGGGGGGGAGTAAGGAAAAACTGTTTTTT. This gives the protein CASSLFLGGSKEKLFF.

V is TRBV28 and J is TRBJ2-1, with 8 bases identical to TRBD2. Germline CDR1 MDHEN, CDR2 SYDVKM. After removal of 10 bases from V and 7 bases from J, the junction contained 12 bases not matched to a gene. CDR3 length: 14 amino acids. The CDR3 DNA follows: TGTGCCACCTCAGCGAGCGGGAGATATAATGAGCAGTTCTTC. Amino acids: CATSASGRYNEQFF.

This clone was observed a single time. The V gene is TRBV28, the J gene TRBJ1-4; D not certain. V lost 6 bases and J 0 bases, leaving 5 bases between the germline ends. The CDR3 consists of 13 residues. CDR1 and CDR2 (germline): MDHEN, SYDVKM. The CDR3 sequence: CASRETTNEKLFF. The CDR3, as DNA: TGTGCCAGCAGGGAGACAACTAATGAAAAACTGTTTTTT.

J is TRBJ1-5 and V is TRBV13; a possible D gene is TRBD1 (6 bases). This CDR3 has 13 amino acids. Deletions cut 3 bases from V and 4 bases from J, with 7 bases between. Per the germline V gene, CDR1 is PRHDT and CDR2 is FYEKMQ (reference sequence). The CDR3 nucleotides are TGTGCCAGCAGCTTTCAGGGGAATCAGCCCCAGCATTTT. Encoded protein: CASSFQGNQPQHF. The full variable domain, in which reference TRBV13 and TRBJ1-5 provide the parts outside the CDR3, is AAGVIQSPRHLIKEKRETATLKCYPIPRHDTVYWYQQGPGQDPQFLISFYEKMQSDKGSIPDRFSAQQFSDYHSELNMSSLELGDSALYFCASSFQGNQPQHFGDGTRLSIL.

The V call is TRBV2, the J call TRBJ1-5; D gene uncertain. Germline assignment: CDR1 SNHLY and CDR2 FYNNEI. The V gene lost 6 bases and the J gene lost 0 bases, with 12 bases spanning the gap. The CDR3 is 15 amino acids. DNA of the CDR3: TGTGCCAGCAGCACAATCGGGTTTAGCAATCAGCCCCAGCATTTT. It specifies CASSTIGFSNQPQHF.

The chain recombines TRBV7-2 with TRBJ2-1, with D hard to call. The CDR3 runs 15 residues. V was shortened by 1 base and J by 6 bases, with 13 bases between the two germline ends. CDR1 and CDR2 from the germline V gene are SGHTA and FQGNSA. CDR3 residues: CASSLELAGANEQFF. CDR3 nucleotide sequence: TGTGCCAGCAGCTTAGAATTAGCCGGAGCCAATGAGCAGTTCTTC.

The chain uses TRBV7-3 and TRBJ2-1; a possible D gene is TRBD2 (6 bases). Germline values: CDR1 SGHTA, CDR2 FQGTGA. V lost 5 bases, J lost 7 bases, and 9 bases lay in between. The CDR3 is 12 residues long. In DNA, the CDR3 is TGTGCCAGCAGCCTTAGCGGAAATGAGCAGTTCTTC. This codes for CASSLSGNEQFF.

The chain combines TRBV15 with TRBJ2-5; the match to TRBD2 covers 7 bases. This CDR3 region has 14 residues. Germline trimming cut 0 bases from V and 4 bases from J; bases unmatched to any gene: 2. Germline V gives CDR1 LNHNV, CDR2 YYDKDF (reference sequence). This CDR3 reads CATSRDGLVETQYF. The CDR3 nucleotides are TGTGCCACCAGCAGAGATGGACTAGTAGAGACCCAGTACTTC.

The gene calls are TRBV27 and TRBJ1-1, with D tentatively TRBD1 (6 bases). Germline V gene data show CDR1 as MNHEY and CDR2 as SMNVEV (reference sequence). The germline V and J ends were trimmed by 5 bases and 5 bases, with 18 bases remaining between them. CDR3 length equals 15 residues. This chain's CDR3 is CASSEGQGIITEAFF. As DNA, the CDR3 is TGTGCCAGCAGTGAGGGGCAGGGGATCATAACTGAAGCTTTCTTT.

This rearrangement joins TRBV3-1 (or the pseudogene TRBV3-2) to TRBJ1-2, with a weak D call TRBD1 (6 bases). The CDR3 totals 14 residues. Germline V lookup: CDR1 LGHDT, CDR2 YNNKEL (reference sequence). Trimming cost V 4 bases and J 4 bases, with 13 bases left between them. The CDR3 DNA follows: TGTGCCAGCAGCCCGCACAGGGAGTTCTATGGCTACACCTTC. This codes for CASSPHREFYGYTF.

The J gene is TRBJ1-2, the V gene TRBV28, with D maybe TRBD1 (5 bases). CDR1 is MDHEN, CDR2 SYDVKM, per germline. Trimming removed 8 bases at V and 8 bases at J, with 15 bases between. The CDR3 spans 12 residues. The CDR3 spells CASVRDWGGYTF. The CDR3 DNA reads as TGTGCCAGCGTGCGGGACTGGGGCGGCTACACCTTC.